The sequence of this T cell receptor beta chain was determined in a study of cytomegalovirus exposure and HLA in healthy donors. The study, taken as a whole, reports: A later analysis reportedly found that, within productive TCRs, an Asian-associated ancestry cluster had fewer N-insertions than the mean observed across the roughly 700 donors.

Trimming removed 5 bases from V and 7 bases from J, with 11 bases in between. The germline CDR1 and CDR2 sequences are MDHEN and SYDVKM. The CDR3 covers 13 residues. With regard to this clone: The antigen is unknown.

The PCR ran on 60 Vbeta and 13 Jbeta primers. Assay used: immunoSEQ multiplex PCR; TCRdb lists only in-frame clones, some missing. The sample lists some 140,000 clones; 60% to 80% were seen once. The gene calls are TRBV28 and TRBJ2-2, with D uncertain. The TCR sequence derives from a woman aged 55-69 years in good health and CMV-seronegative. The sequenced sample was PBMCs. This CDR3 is CASSLSYRGELFF. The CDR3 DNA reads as TGTGCCAGCAGTCTGAGTTACCGCGGGGAGCTGTTTTTT.